This T cell receptor beta chain was sequenced for a study of T-cell reconstitution after alpha-beta-depleted transplantation in children. The CDR3 is 13 residues long. V shed 6 bases, J shed 7 bases, and the junction held 9 bases outside the gene matches. It was with unique molecular identifiers that the TCRbeta library was prepared. TCRdb independently ran MiXCR on the PCR reads; one entry per CDR3 protein. The profile shows approximately 980,000 distinct CDR3 sequences, about 31% of them singletons. This clonotype was seen more than once but under ten times. The antigen is unknown. Study-wide points: The study reportedly traced alpha-beta T cells about two months after transplant to several hundred expanded graft clones. Diversity and T-cell counts at one year after transplant derived mostly from new T cells. Surviving recipient T cells and intrathymic progenitors accounted for some patients' high TCRbeta diversity at day 60.

The sequenced sample was PBMCs, mostly from graft donor cells, obtained 360 days after TCRalphabeta/CD19-depleted stem cell transplant. The rearrangement joins TRBV12-3 or TRBV12-4 to TRBJ2-7; TRBD1 agrees at 7 bases. The clonotype originates from a boy under two years old who had a stem cell transplant for SCID, so the T cells may come from the graft donor. CDR3 sequence: CASSTNRGGEQYF. The CDR3 nucleotides are TGTGCCAGCAGCACGAACAGGGGTGGGGAGCAGTACTTC.